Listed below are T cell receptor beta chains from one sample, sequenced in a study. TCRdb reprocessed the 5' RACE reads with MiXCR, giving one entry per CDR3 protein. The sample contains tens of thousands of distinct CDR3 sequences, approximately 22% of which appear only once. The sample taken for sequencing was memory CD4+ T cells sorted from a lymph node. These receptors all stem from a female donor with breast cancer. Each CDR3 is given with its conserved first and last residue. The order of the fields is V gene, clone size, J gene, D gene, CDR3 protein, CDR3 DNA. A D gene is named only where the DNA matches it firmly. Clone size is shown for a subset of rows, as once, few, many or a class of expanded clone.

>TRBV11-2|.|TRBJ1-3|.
CASSFEGGSGNTIYF
TGTGCCAGCAGCTTCGAGGGGGGGTCTGGAAACACCATATATTTT
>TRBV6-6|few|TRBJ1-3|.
CASSNSVNTIYF
TGTGCCAGCAGCAACAGCGTAAACACCATATATTTT
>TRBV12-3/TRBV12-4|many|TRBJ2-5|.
CASSRSETQYF
TGTGCCAGCAGTCGGTCCGAGACCCAGTACTTC
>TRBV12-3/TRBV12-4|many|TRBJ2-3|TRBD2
CASSLDGVRTSGFTDTQYF
TGTGCCAGCAGTTTGGATGGAGTACGGACTAGCGGCTTCACAGATACGCAGTATTTT
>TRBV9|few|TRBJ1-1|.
CASSVQGNTEAFF
TGTGCCAGCAGCGTACAGGGGAACACTGAAGCTTTCTTT
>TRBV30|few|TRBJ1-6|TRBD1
CAWSPGTGYSPLHF
TGTGCCTGGAGCCCCGGGACAGGATATTCACCCCTCCACTTT
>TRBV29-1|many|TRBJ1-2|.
CSVEGQGRGYTF
TGCAGCGTTGAAGGGCAGGGCCGTGGCTACACCTTC
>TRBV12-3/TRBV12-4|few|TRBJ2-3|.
CASTQGGPSTDTQYF
TGTGCCAGCACCCAGGGAGGTCCTAGCACAGATACGCAGTATTTT
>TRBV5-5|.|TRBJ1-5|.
CASSLDRIREGNQPQHF
TGTGCCAGCAGCCTAGACAGGATACGCGAAGGCAATCAGCCCCAGCATTTT
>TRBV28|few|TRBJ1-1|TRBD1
CASSFGTDYTEAFF
TGTGCCAGCAGTTTTGGGACAGACTACACTGAAGCTTTCTTT
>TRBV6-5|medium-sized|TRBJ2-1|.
CASSFFGRGEQFF
TGTGCCAGCAGTTTTTTCGGGCGGGGAGAGCAGTTCTTC
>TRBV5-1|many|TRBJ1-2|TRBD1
CASSPGTGRYGYTF
TGCGCCAGCAGTCCCGGGACAGGCCGCTATGGCTACACCTTC
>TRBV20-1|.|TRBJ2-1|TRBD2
CSARPFRRLAGGEDEQFF
TGCAGTGCTAGACCCTTTAGGAGACTAGCGGGGGGGGAGGATGAGCAGTTCTTC
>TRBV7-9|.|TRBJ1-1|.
CASSLAAGLPFF
TGTGCCAGCAGCTTAGCGGCTGGGCTACCTTTCTTT
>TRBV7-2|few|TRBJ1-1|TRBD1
CASSWTGAEAFF
TGTGCCAGCAGCTGGACAGGGGCTGAAGCTTTCTTT
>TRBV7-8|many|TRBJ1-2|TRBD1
CASSFKGNRGGYTF
TGTGCCAGCAGCTTCAAGGGGAACAGGGGTGGCTACACCTTC
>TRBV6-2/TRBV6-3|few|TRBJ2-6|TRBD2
CASSYDFRVAGAIGANVLTF
TGTGCCAGCAGTTACGATTTTCGAGTAGCGGGAGCGATTGGGGCCAACGTCCTGACTTTC
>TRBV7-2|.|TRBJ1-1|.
CASSLSRMNTEAFF
TGTGCCAGCAGCTTATCAAGGATGAACACTGAAGCTTTCTTT
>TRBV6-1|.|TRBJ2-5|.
CASSAMRWETQYF
TGTGCCAGCAGTGCCATGAGGTGGGAGACCCAGTACTTC
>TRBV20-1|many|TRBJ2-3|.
CSARIIGRTTDTQYF
TGCAGTGCTAGAATAATCGGCCGCACAACAGATACGCAGTATTTT
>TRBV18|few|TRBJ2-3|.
CASSPPVGADTQYF
TGTGCCAGCTCACCACCGGTTGGGGCAGATACGCAGTATTTT
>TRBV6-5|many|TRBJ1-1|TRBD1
CASSSGTGGAAFF
TGTGCCAGCAGTTCCGGGACAGGGGGCGCAGCTTTCTTT
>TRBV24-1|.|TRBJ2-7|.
CATRALGGQQYF
TGTGCCACCAGGGCCCTAGGGGGACAGCAGTACTTC
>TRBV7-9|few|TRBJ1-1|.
CASVSFRRMNTEAFF
TGTGCCAGCGTCAGCTTCCGGCGCATGAACACTGAAGCTTTCTTT
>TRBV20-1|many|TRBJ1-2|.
CSAKITPEGYTF
TGCAGTGCTAAGATCACCCCAGAGGGCTACACCTTC
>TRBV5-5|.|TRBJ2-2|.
CASSLASAAGTGELFF
TGTGCCAGCAGCTTGGCCTCGGCGGCAGGCACCGGGGAGCTGTTTTTT
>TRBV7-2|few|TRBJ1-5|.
CASSLGWGAQAQPQHF
TGTGCCAGCAGCTTAGGCTGGGGGGCTCAAGCTCAGCCCCAGCATTTT
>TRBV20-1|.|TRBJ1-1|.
CSAREEVGNEAFF
TGCAGTGCTAGAGAGGAGGTGGGGAATGAAGCTTTCTTT
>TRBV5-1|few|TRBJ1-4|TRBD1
CASSLSDRAGEKLFF
TGCGCCAGCAGCCTGTCGGACAGGGCGGGTGAAAAACTGTTTTTT
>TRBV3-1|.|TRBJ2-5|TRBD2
CASSPRLAGGETQYF
TGTGCCAGCAGCCCCAGGTTAGCGGGAGGAGAGACCCAGTACTTC
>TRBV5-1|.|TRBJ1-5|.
CASRRGVDQPQHF
TGCGCCAGCAGAAGAGGGGTGGATCAGCCCCAGCATTTT
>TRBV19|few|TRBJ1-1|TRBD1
CASSISSGTGEAFF
TGTGCCAGTAGTATTTCTTCGGGGACAGGGGAAGCTTTCTTT
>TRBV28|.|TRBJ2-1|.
CASSRTILNEQFF
TGTGCCAGCAGCCGAACGATTCTCAATGAGCAGTTCTTC
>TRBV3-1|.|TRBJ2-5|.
CASSQGGLGTQYF
TGTGCCAGCAGCCAAGGTGGATTGGGGACCCAGTACTTC
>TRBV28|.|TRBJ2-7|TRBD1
CASRQTGAYEQYF
TGTGCCAGCAGGCAGACAGGGGCCTACGAGCAGTACTTC
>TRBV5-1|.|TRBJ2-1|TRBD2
CASSLTLAGVSSYNEQFF
TGCGCCAGCAGCTTGACCCTAGCGGGAGTTTCCTCCTACAATGAGCAGTTCTTC
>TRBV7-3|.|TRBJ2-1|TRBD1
CASSLRGTEYNEQFF
TGTGCCAGCAGCTTAAGGGGGACAGAGTACAATGAGCAGTTCTTC
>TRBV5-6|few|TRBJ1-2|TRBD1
CASSFRDRINYGYTF
TGTGCCAGCAGCTTCCGGGACAGAATTAACTATGGCTACACCTTC
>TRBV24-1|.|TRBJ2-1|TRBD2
CATMKGLAGNNEQFF
TGTGCCACCATGAAGGGACTAGCGGGAAACAATGAGCAGTTCTTC
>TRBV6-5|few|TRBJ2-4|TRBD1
CASGTGGGNIQYF
TGTGCCAGCGGGACAGGGGGCGGAAACATTCAGTACTTC
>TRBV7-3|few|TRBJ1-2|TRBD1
CASSPLPGQGQANYGYTF
TGTGCCAGCAGCCCACTACCCGGACAGGGTCAAGCTAACTATGGCTACACCTTC
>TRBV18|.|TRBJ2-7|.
CASSLDQQAYEQYF
TGTGCCAGCTCACTAGATCAACAGGCCTACGAGCAGTACTTC
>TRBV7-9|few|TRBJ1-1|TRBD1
CASSLESGGRAFF
TGTGCCAGCAGCTTAGAGTCAGGGGGAAGGGCTTTCTTT
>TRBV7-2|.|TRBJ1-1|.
CASSQEGRAEAFF
TGTGCCAGCAGCCAAGAGGGCAGAGCTGAAGCTTTCTTT